This T cell receptor beta chain originates from a study of CD8 T cells in ankylosing spondylitis. This CDR3 is built from 14 residues. Germline values: CDR1 SGHDN, CDR2 FVKESK. The V and J ends lost 0 bases and 6 bases, in that order; junction bases with no gene match: 4. A note on this clonotype: What it binds is not known.

TCRdb analysed the 5' RACE reads with MiXCR anew, one entry per CDR3 protein. Found here are tens of thousands of distinct CDR3 sequences, 9.5% to 12% of them singletons; the top ten hold around 1.5%. Study-level results: Characteristic, it appeared, of ankylosing spondylitis blood was a TCR beta motif of eight highly homologous variants.

This sequence joins TRBV14 and TRBJ1-1; TRBD1 matches 7 bases. The receptor comes from a male donor with ankylosing spondylitis or in good health (not recorded which). The sample comprised blood, either unsorted or a sorted T cell fraction (not recorded which). The CDR3 DNA reads as TGTGCCAGCAGCCAAGATCCGGACAGGCCTGAAGCTTTCTTT. Translation: CASSQDPDRPEAFF.